The subject of this entry is one T cell receptor beta chain. Its target is unknown. The data originate from a study of regulatory T cells. Findings of the study overall: In CD3G-deficient patients, conventional CD4+ T cells were enriched for hydrophobic CDR3 residues at positions 6 and 7. Regulatory T cells showed the strongest V-J pair restriction and V/J gene skewing among patient repertoires.

Autoimmunity was present in every CD3G-deficient patient, worse in two. The primer mix had 52 TRBV and 13 TRBJ primers. TCRdb's copy holds only in-frame clones and misses some; the assay was immunoSEQ multiplex PCR. The table records 25,000 to 35,000 clones, less than 95% of them present only once. Sequenced sample: conventional CD4+ T cells sorted from blood. This receptor was taken from a person between 18 and 35 years old with CD3G deficiency.

The CDR3 sequence: CASRHSNQPQHF. The CDR3 nucleotides are TGTGCCAGCAGGCATAGCAATCAGCCCCAGCATTTT. This chain uses TRBV6-6 with TRBJ1-5; D ambiguous. The CDR3 spans 12 residues. V was pared by 6 bases and J by 0 bases, with 3 bases between. Per germline, CDR1 MNHNY and CDR2 SVGAGI (reference sequence).